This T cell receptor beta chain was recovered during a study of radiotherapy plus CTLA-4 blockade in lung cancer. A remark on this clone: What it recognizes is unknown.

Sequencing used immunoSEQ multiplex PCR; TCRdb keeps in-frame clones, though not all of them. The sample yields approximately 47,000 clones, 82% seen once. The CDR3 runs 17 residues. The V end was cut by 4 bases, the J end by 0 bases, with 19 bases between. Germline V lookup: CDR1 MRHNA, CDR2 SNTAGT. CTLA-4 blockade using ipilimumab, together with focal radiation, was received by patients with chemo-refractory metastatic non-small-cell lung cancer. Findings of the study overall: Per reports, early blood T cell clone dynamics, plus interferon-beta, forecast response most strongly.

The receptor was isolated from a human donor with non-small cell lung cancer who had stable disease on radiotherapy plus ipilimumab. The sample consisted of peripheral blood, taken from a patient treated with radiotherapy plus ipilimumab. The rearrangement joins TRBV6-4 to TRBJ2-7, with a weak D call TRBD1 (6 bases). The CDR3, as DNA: TGTGCCAGCAGTGCCCCCTCGGACAGATCGTCCTCCTACGAGCAGTACTTC. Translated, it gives CASSAPSDRSSSYEQYF.